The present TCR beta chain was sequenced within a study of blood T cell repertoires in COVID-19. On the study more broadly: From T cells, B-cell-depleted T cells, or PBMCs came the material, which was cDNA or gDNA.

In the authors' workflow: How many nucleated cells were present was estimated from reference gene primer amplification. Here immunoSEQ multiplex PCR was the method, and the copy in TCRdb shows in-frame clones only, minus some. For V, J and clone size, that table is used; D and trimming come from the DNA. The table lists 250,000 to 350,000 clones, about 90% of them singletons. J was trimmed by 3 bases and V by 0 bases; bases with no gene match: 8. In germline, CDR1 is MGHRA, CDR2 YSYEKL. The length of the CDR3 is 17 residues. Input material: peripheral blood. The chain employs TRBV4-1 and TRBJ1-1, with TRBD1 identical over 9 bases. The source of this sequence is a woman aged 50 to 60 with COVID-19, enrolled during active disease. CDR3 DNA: TGCGCCAGCAGCCAAGAGTTCAGGACAGGGGTGTACACTGAAGCTTTCTTT. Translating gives CASSQEFRTGVYTEAFF.